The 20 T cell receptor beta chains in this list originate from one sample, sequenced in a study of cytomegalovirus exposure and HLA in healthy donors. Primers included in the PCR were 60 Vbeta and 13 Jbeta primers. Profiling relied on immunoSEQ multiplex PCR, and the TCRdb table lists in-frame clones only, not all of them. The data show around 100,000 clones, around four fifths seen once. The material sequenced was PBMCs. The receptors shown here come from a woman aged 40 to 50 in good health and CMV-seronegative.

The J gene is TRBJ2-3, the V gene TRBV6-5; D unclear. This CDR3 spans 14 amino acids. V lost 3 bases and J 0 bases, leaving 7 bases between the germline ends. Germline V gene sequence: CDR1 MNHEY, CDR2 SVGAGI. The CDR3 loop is CASSYSSSTDTQYF. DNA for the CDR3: TGTGCCAGCAGTTATTCCTCCAGCACAGATACGCAGTATTTT.

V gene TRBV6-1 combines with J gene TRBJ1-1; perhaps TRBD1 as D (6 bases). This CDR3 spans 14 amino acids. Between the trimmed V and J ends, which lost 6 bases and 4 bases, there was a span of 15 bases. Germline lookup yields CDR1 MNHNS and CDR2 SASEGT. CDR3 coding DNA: TGTGCCAGCAGGGGGACACAAGAGCGCACTGAAGCTTTCTTT. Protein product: CASRGTQERTEAFF.

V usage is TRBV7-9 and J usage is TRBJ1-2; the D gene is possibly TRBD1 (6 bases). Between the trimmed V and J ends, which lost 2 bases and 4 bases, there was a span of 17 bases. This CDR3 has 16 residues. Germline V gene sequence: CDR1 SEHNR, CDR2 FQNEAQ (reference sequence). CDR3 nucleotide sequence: TGTGCCAGCAGCTTACTTGGTCAGGGGTTAAGCTATGGCTACACCTTC. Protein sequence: CASSLLGQGLSYGYTF. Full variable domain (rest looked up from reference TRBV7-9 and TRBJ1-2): DTGVSQNPRHKITKRGQNVTFRCDPISEHNRLYWYRQTLGQGPEFLTYFQNEAQLEKSRLLSDRFSAERPKGSFSTLEIQRTEQGDSAMYLCASSLLGQGLSYGYTFGSGTRLTVV.

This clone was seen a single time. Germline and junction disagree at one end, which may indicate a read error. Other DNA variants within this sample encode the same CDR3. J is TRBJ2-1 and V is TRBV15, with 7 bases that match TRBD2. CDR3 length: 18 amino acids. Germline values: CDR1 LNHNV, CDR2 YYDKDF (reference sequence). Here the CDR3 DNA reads TGCGCCACCAGCAGAGATAAGTCGGCTAGCGGTTACTACAATGAGCAGTTCTTC. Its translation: CATSRDKSASGYYNEQFF.

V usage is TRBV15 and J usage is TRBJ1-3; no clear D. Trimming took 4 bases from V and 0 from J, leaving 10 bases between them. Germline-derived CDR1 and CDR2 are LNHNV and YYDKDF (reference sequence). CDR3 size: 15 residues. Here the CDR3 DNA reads TGTGCCACCAGCACGCGGGATCTCTCTGGAAACACCATATATTTT. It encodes CATSTRDLSGNTIYF.

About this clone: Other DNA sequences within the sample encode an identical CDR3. CDR3 residues: CASSLQGRSNQPQHF. In DNA form, the CDR3 reads TGTGCCAGCAGTTTGCAGGGTCGAAGCAATCAGCCCCAGCATTTT. V and J are TRBV28 and TRBJ1-5, with D possibly matching TRBD1 (5 bases). Germline-derived CDR1 and CDR2 are MDHEN and SYDVKM. The CDR3 is 15 amino acids. V was trimmed by 3 bases and J by 1 base, leaving 10 bases between them. Based on the CDR3 plus reference TRBV28 and TRBJ1-5, the full variable domain is DVKVTQSSRYLVKRTGEKVFLECVQDMDHENMFWYRQDPGLGLRLIYFSYDVKMKEKGDIPEGYSVSREKKERFSLILESASTNQTSMYLCASSLQGRSNQPQHFGDGTRLSIL.

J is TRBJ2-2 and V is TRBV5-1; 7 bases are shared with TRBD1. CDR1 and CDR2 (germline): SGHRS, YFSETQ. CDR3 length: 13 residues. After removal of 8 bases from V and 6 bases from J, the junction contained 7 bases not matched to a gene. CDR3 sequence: CASTSQGAGELFF. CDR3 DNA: TGCGCCAGTACCTCCCAGGGGGCCGGGGAGCTGTTTTTT.

CDR3: CASSLSRPSYNEQFF. DNA of the CDR3: TGTGCCAGCAGTTTATCGCGGCCCTCCTACAATGAGCAGTTCTTC. This sequence joins TRBV27 and TRBJ2-1; no clear D. Germline CDR1 MNHEY, CDR2 SMNVEV (reference sequence). The V end lost 0 bases, the J end lost 0 bases, and 6 bases lay between the germline ends. The CDR3 is 15 amino acids.

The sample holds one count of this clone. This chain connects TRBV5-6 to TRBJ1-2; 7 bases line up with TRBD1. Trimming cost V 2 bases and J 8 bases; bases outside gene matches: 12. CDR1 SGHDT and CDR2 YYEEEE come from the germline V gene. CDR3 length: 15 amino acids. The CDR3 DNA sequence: TGTGCCAGCAGCTTCCCCCTCCGGGACAGAAGGGGCTACACCTTC. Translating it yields CASSFPLRDRRGYTF. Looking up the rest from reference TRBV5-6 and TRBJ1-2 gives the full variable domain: DAGVTQSPTHLIKTRGQQVTLRCSPKSGHDTVSWYQQALGQGPQFIFQYYEEEERQRGNFPDRFSGHQFPNYSSELNVNALLLGDSALYLCASSFPLRDRRGYTFGSGTRLTVV.

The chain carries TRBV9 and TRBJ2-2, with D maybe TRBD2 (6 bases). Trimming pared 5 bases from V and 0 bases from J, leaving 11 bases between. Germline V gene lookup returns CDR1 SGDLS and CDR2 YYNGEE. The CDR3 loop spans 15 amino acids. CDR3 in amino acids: CASREGLSNTGELFF. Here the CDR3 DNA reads TGTGCCAGCAGAGAGGGACTCTCGAACACCGGGGAGCTGTTTTTT.

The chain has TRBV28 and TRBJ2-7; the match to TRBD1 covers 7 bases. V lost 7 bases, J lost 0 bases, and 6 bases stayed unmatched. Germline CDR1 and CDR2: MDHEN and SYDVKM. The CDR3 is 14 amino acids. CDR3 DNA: TGTGCCAGCAATCCAGGGGGACCCTCCTACGAGCAGTACTTC. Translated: CASNPGGPSYEQYF.

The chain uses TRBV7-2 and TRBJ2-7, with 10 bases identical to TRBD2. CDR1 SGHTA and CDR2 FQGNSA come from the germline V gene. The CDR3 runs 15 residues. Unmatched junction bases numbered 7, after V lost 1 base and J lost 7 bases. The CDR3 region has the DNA TGTGCCAGCAGCTTAGAACTAGCGGGGTGGGGGGAGCAGTACTTC. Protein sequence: CASSLELAGWGEQYF.

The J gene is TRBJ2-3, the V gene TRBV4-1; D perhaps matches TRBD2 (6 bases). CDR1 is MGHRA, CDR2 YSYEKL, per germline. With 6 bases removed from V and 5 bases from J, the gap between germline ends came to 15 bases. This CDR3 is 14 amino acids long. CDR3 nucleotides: TGCGCCAGCAGTTCCGGGAGAGTAGGAGATACGCAGTATTTT. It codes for CASSSGRVGDTQYF.

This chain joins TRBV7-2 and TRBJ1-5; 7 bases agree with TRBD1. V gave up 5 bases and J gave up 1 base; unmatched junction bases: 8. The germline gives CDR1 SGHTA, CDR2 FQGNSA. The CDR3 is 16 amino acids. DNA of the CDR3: TGTGCCAGCAGCCTGACAGGGCTGGTGAGCAATCAGCCCCAGCATTTT. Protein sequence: CASSLTGLVSNQPQHF.

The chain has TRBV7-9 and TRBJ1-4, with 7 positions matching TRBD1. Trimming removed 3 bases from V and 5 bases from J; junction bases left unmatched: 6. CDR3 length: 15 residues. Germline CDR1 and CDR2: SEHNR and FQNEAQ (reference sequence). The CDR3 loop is CASSLKGAPNEKLFF. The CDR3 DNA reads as TGTGCCAGCAGCTTGAAGGGGGCCCCCAATGAAAAACTGTTTTTT.

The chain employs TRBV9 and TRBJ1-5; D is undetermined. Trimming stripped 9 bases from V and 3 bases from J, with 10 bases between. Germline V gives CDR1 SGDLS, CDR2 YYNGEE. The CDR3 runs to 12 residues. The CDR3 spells CANRDFNQPQHF. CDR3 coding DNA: TGTGCCAACCGAGATTTCAATCAGCCCCAGCATTTT.

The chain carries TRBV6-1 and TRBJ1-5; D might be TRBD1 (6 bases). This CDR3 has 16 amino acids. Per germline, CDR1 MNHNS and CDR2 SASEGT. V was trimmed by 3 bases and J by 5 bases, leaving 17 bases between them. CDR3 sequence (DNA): TGTGCCAGCAGTGAGCTTAGGGGGATCCCTTATCAGCCCCAGCATTTT. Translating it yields CASSELRGIPYQPQHF.

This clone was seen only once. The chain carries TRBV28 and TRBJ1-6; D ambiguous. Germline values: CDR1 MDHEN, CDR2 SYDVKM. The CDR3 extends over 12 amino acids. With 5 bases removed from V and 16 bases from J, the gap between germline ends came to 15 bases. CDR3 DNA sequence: TGTGCCAGCAGTGCGTCCCGCGCTACTCTCCACTTT. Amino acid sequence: CASSASRATLHF.

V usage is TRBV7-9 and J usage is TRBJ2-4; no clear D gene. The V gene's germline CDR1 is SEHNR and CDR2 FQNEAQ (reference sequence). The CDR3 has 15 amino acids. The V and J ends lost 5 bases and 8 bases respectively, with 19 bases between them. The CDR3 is CASSQGSISRDIQYF. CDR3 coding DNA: TGTGCCAGCAGCCAAGGATCCATAAGTCGGGACATTCAGTACTTC.

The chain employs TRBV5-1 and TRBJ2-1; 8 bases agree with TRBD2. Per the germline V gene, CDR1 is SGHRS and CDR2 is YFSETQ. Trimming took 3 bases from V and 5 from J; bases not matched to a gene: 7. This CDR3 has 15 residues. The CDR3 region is CASSYSGMSHNEQFF. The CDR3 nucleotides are TGCGCCAGCAGCTATAGCGGGATGTCCCACAATGAGCAGTTCTTC.